A single sample is the source of the 9 T cell receptor beta chains below, sequenced in a study of blood T cell repertoires in COVID-19. The repertoire was sequenced with immunoSEQ multiplex PCR; TCRdb's copy has only in-frame clones and lacks some. The profile covers a few hundred thousand clones, with about 90% appearing a single time and 2.5% to 3% taken by the ten largest. Sequenced: PBMCs or T cells enriched from blood (not recorded which). These receptors were collected from a woman aged 30 to 39 who had recovered from COVID-19.

V and J are TRBV19 and TRBJ2-7; TRBD1 matches 9 bases. The trim removed 7 bases at V and 4 bases at J, leaving 8 bases unmatched. The germline gives CDR1 LNHDA, CDR2 SQIVND (reference sequence). The CDR3 is 14 residues long. The CDR3 here is CASILQGAAYEQYF. Written as DNA, the CDR3 is TGTGCCAGTATTCTACAGGGGGCCGCGTACGAGCAGTACTTC.

This clone was counted only a few times. The chain joins TRBV18 to TRBJ1-2; TRBD1 matches 10 bases. CDR3 length: 15 residues. V shed 3 bases, J shed 3 bases, and the junction held 4 bases outside the gene matches. Germline CDR1 and CDR2: KGHSH and LQKENI. CDR3: CASSPGDRGDYGYTF. The CDR3 nucleotides are TGTGCCAGCTCACCGGGGGACAGGGGAGACTATGGCTACACCTTC. The full variable domain, completed using reference TRBV18 and TRBJ1-2, is NAGVMQNPRHLVRRRGQEARLRCSPMKGHSHVYWYRQLPEEGLKFMVYLQKENIIDESGMPKERFSAEFPKEGPSILRIQQVVRGDSAAYFCASSPGDRGDYGYTFGSGTRLTVV.

The gene calls are TRBV12-2 and TRBJ2-7; the table assigns TRBD1, which was not confirmed against the DNA. TRBV12-2 is a recognized pseudogene. This CDR3 contains 13 residues. CDR3 nucleotides: TGTGCAAGTCTGGGGACAGGAGACTTAGAGCAGTACTTC. This gives the protein CASLGTGDLEQYF.

This clone was seen only a few times. The rearrangement uses TRBV5-4 and TRBJ2-1; 12 bases align to TRBD2. V gave up 1 base and J gave up 4 bases; unmatched junction bases: 9. This CDR3 spans 18 amino acids. Germline V gives CDR1 SGHNT, CDR2 YYREEE (reference sequence). CDR3 residues: CASSLSVGGLAGYNEQFF. As DNA, the CDR3 is TGTGCCAGCAGCTTGTCTGTTGGCGGACTAGCGGGATACAATGAGCAGTTCTTC.

V and J are TRBV19 and TRBJ2-2; 8 bases are shared with TRBD1. V lost 5 bases to trimming and J lost 7 bases; unmatched junction nucleotides: 12. The CDR3 runs to 16 residues. Germline V gives CDR1 LNHDA, CDR2 SQIVND (reference sequence). The CDR3 nucleotides are TGTGCCAGTAGTTCCCGGACAGGGTTGCGTCACGGGGAGCTGTTTTTT. This gives the protein CASSSRTGLRHGELFF. Variable domain in full (rest from reference TRBV19 and TRBJ2-2): DGGITQSPKYLFRKEGQNVTLSCEQNLNHDAMYWYRQDPGQGLRLIYYSQIVNDFQKGDIAEGYSVSREKKESFPLTVTSAQKNPTAFYLCASSSRTGLRHGELFFGEGSRLTVL.

The chain links TRBV28 to TRBJ2-1, with a tentative D call TRBD1 (6 bases). V lost 3 bases and J 9 bases, leaving 15 bases between the germline ends. The CDR3 runs to 14 residues. CDR1 is MDHEN, CDR2 SYDVKM, per germline. Written as DNA, the CDR3 is TGTGCCAGCAGTTTTCAACAACAGGGTCGTGAGCAGTTCTTC. Its protein product is CASSFQQQGREQFF.

The chain is built from TRBV19 and TRBJ2-7, with TRBD2 as a possible D gene (6 bases). The germline V gene has CDR1 LNHDA and CDR2 SQIVND (reference sequence). The germline V and J ends were trimmed by 0 bases and 6 bases, with 9 bases remaining between them. The CDR3 extends over 13 amino acids. CDR3 DNA sequence: TGTGCCAGTAGTATAGAGCCCGGGGGCGAGCAGTACTTC. Protein product: CASSIEPGGEQYF.

The table lists this clone with a few counts. This rearrangement joins TRBV7-9 to TRBJ1-4, with TRBD1 as a possible D gene (6 bases). Germline V gene sequence: CDR1 SEHNR, CDR2 FQNEAQ (reference sequence). The V and J ends lost 5 bases and 5 bases respectively, with 15 bases between them. The CDR3 consists of 15 residues. The CDR3: CASSPAQGRNEKLFF. The CDR3 DNA sequence: TGTGCCAGCAGCCCGGCACAGGGTCGGAATGAAAAACTGTTTTTT.

The V and J genes are TRBV10-3 and TRBJ1-5; a weak D match, TRBD1 (6 bases). V lost 6 bases, J lost 1 base, and 10 bases lay in between. In germline, CDR1 is ENHRY, CDR2 SYGVKD. There are 14 residues in the CDR3. In DNA form, the CDR3 reads TGTGCCATCAGATCAGACAGGAGCAATCAGCCCCAGCATTTT. It is translated as CAIRSDRSNQPQHF.